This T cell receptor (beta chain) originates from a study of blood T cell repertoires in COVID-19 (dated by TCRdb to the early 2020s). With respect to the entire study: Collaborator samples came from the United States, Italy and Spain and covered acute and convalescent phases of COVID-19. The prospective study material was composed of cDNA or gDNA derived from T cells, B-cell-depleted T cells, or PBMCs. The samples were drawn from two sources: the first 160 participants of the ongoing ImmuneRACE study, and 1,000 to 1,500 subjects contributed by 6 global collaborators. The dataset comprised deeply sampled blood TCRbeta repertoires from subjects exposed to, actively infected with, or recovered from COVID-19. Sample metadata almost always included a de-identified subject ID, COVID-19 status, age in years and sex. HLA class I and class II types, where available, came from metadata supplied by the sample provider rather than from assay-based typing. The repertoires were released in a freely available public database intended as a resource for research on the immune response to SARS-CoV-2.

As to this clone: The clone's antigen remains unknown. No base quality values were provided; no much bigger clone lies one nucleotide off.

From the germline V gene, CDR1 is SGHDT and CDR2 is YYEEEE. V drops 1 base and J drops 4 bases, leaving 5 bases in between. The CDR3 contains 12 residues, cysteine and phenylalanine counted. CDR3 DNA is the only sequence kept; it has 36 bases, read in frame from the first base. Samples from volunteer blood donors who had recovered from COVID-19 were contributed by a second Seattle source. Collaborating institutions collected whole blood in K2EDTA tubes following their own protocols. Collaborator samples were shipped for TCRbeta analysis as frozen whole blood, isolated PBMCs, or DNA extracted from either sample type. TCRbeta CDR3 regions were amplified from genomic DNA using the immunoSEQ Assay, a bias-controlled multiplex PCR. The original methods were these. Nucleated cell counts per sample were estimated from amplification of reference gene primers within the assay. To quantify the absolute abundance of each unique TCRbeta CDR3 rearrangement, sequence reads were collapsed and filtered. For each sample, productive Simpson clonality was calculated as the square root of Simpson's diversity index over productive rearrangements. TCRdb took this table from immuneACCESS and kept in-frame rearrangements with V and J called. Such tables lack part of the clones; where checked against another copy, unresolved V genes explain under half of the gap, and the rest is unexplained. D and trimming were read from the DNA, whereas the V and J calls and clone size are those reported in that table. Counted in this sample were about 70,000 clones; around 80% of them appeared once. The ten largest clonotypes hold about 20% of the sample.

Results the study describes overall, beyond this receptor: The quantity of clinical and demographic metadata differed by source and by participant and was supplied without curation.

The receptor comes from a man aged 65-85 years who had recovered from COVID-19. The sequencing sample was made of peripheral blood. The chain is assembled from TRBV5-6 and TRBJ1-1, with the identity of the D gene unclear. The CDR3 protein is CASSLYGTEAFF. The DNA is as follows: TGTGCCAGCAGCTTGTACGGCACTGAAGCTTTCTTT.